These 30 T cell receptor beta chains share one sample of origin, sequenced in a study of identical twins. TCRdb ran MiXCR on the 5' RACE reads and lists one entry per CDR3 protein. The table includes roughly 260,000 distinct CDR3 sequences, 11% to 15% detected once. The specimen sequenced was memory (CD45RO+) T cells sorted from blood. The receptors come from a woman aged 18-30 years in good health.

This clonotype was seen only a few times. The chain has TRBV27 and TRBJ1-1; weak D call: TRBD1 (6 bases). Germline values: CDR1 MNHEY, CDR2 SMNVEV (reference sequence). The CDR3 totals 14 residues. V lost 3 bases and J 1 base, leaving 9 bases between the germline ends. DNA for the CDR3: TGTGCCAGCAGTTTGAGACAGGAGAACACTGAAGCTTTCTTT. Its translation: CASSLRQENTEAFF.

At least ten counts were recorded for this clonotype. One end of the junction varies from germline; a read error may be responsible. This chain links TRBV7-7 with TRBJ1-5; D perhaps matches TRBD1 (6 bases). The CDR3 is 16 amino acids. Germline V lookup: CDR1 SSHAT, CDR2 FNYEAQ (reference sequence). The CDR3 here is CASSAEVPGGNQPQHF. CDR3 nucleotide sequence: TGTGCTAGCAGCGCCGAGGTACCAGGGGGCAATCAGCCCCAGCATTTT.

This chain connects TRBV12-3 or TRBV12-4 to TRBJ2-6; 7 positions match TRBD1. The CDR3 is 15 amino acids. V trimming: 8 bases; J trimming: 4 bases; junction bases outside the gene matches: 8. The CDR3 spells CASVDRISGANVLTF. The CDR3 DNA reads TGTGCCAGCGTGGACAGGATATCCGGGGCCAACGTCCTGACTTTC.

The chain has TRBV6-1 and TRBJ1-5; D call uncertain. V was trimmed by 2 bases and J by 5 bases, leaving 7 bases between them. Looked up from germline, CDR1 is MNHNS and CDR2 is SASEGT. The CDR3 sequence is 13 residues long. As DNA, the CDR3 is TGTGCCAGCAGTGAATCCGTACATCAGCCCCAGCATTTT. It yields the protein CASSESVHQPQHF.

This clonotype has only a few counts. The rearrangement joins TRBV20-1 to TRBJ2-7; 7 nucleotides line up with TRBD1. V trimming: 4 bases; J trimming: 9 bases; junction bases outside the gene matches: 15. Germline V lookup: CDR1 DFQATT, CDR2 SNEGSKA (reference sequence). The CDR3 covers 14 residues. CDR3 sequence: CSAIGTVGRPLQYF. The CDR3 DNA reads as TGCAGTGCTATTGGGACAGTGGGCCGTCCGTTGCAGTACTTC.

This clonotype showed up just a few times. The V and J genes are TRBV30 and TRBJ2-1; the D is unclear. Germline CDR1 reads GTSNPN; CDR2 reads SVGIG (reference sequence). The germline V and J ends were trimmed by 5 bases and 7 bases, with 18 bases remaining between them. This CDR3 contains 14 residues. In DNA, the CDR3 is TGTGCCTGGCTAGGGCTGAAAAGCCAGAATGAGCAGTTCTTC. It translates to CAWLGLKSQNEQFF.

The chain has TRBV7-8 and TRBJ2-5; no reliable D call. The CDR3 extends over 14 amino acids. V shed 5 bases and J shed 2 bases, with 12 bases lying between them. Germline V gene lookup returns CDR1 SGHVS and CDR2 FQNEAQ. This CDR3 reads CASSITVRQETQYF. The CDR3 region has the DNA TGTGCCAGCAGCATAACTGTGCGGCAAGAGACCCAGTACTTC. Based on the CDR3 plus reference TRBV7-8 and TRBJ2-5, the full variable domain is GAGVSQSPRYKVAKRGQDVALRCDPISGHVSLFWYQQALGQGPEFLTYFQNEAQLDKSGLPSDRFFAERPEGSVSTLKIQRTQQEDSAVYLCASSITVRQETQYFGPGTRLLVL.

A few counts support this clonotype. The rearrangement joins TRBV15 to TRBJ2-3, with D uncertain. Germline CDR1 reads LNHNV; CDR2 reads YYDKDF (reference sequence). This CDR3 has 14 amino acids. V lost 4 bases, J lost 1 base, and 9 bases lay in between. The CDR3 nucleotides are TGTGCCACCAGCAAAGGACCCGGCACAGATACGCAGTATTTT. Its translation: CATSKGPGTDTQYF.

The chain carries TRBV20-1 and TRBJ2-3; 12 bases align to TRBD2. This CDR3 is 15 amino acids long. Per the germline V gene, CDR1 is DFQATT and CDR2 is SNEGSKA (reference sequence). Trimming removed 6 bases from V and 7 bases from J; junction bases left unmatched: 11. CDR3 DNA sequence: TGCAGTGCCCCTACCACTAGCGGGAGGTGGAATACGCAGTATTTT. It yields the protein CSAPTTSGRWNTQYF.

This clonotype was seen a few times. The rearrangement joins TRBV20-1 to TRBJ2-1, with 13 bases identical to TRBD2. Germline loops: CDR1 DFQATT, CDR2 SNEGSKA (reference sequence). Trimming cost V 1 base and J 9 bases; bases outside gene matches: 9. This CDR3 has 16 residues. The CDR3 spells CSARGLWTSGSPEQFF. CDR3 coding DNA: TGCAGTGCTAGAGGTCTATGGACTAGCGGGAGCCCTGAGCAGTTCTTC.

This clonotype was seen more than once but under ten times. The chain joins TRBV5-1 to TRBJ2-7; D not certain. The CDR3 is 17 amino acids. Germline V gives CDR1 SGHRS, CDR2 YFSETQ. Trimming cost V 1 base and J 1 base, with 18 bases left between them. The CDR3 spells CASSLWGLRAGSYEQYF. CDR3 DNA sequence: TGCGCCAGCAGCTTGTGGGGTCTTAGGGCCGGGTCCTACGAGCAGTACTTC. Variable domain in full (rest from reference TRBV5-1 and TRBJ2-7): KAGVTQTPRYLIKTRGQQVTLSCSPISGHRSVSWYQQTPGQGLQFLFEYFSETQRNKGNFPGRFSGRQFSNSRSEMNVSTLELGDSALYLCASSLWGLRAGSYEQYFGPGTRLTVT.

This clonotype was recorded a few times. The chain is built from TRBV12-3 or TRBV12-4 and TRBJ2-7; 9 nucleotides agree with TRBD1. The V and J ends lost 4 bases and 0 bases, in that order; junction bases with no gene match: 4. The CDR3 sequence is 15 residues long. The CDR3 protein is CASSSRDRDSYEQYF. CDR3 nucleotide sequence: TGTGCCAGCAGTTCCCGGGACAGGGACTCCTACGAGCAGTACTTC.

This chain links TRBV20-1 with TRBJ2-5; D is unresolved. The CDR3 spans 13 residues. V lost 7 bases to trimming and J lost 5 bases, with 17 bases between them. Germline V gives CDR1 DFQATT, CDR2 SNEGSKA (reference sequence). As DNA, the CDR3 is TGCAGTGGGGTGATGGGCATCGGGGAGACCCAGTACTTC. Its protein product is CSGVMGIGETQYF.

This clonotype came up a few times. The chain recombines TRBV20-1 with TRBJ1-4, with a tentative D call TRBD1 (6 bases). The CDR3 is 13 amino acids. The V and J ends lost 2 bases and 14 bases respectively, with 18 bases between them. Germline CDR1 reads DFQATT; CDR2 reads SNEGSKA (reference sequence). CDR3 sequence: CSARPLRGRVLFF. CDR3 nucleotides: TGCAGTGCTAGACCGCTGCGGGGGCGCGTTCTGTTTTTT.

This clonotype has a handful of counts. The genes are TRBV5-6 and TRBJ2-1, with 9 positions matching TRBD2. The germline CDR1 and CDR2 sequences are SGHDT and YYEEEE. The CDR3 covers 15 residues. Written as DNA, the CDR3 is TGTGCTTCACACCCCATAGCGGGAGAAAACAATGAGCAGTTCTTC. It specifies CASHPIAGENNEQFF.

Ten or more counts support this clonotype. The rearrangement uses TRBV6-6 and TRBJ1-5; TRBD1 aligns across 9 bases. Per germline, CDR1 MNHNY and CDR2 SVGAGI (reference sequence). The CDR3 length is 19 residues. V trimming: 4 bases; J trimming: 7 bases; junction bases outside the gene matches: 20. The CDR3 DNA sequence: TGTGCCAGCAGTTCCCGTTGGATGGGGACAGGGATGGGGGGCCAGCCCCAGCATTTT. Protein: CASSSRWMGTGMGGQPQHF.

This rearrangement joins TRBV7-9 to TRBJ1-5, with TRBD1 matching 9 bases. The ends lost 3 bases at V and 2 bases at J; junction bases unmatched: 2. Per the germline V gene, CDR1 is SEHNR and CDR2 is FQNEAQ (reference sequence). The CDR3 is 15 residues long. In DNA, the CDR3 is TGTGCCAGCAGCTTGGGGACAGGGCGCAATCAGCCCCAGCATTTT. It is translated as CASSLGTGRNQPQHF.

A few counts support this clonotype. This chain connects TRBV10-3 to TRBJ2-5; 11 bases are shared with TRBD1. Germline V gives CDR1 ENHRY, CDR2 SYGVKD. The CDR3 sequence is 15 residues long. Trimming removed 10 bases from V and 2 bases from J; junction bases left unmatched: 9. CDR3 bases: TGTGCCAGTAATTCCGGGACAGGGGGACAAGAGACCCAGTACTTC. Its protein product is CASNSGTGGQETQYF.

The DNA of the CDR3 is TGTGCCAGCAGCCCTTTTAGCGGGAGATTGGGGAATGAGCAGTTCTTC. Protein sequence: CASSPFSGRLGNEQFF. The rearrangement joins TRBV7-6 to TRBJ2-1; the match to TRBD2 covers 9 bases. Germline values: CDR1 SGHVS, CDR2 FNYEAQ. The V segment lost 5 bases and the J segment 7 bases; nucleotides outside the gene matches: 12. The CDR3 has 16 residues.

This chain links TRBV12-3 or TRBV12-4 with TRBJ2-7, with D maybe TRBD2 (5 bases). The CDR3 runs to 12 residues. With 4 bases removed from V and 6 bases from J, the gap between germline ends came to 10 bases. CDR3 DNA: TGTGCCAGCAGTTGGGCCGGGGTCGAGCAGTACTTC. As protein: CASSWAGVEQYF.

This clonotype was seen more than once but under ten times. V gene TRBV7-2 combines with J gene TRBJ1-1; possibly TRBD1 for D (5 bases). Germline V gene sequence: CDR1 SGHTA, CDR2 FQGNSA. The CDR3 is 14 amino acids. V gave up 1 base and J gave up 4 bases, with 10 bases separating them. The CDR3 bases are TGTGCCAGCAGCTTAGATGGAGGGACCACTGAAGCTTTCTTT. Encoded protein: CASSLDGGTTEAFF.

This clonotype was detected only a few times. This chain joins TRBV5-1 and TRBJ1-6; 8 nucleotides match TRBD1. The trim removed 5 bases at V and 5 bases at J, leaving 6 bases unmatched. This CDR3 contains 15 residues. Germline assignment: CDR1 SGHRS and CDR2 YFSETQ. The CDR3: CASSSEDRDNSPLHF. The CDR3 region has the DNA TGCGCCAGCAGTTCTGAGGACAGGGATAATTCACCCCTCCACTTT.

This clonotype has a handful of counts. CDR3 residues: CASSQEIYASGRAGDEQFF. The DNA of the CDR3 is TGTGCCAGCAGCCAAGAAATCTACGCTAGCGGGAGGGCTGGGGATGAGCAGTTCTTC. The rearrangement uses TRBV3-1 and TRBJ2-1; 12 bases match TRBD2. V was pared by 0 bases and J by 8 bases, with 14 bases of the junction left unmatched. The CDR3 has 19 residues. Germline V CDR1 and CDR2: LGHDT, YNNKEL (reference sequence).

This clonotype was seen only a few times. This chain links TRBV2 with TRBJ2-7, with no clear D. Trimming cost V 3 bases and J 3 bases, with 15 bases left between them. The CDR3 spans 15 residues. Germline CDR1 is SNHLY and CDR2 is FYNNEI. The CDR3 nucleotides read TGTGCCAGCAGTGATGCCGGAATCGAATACTACGAGCAGTACTTC. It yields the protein CASSDAGIEYYEQYF.

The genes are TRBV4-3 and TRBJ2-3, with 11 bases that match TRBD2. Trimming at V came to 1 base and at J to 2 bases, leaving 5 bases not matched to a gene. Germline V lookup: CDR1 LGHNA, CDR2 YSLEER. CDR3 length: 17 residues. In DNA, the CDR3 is TGCGCCAGCAGCCAAGGAGTACTAGCGGGAGTCACAGATACGCAGTATTTT. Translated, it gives CASSQGVLAGVTDTQYF.

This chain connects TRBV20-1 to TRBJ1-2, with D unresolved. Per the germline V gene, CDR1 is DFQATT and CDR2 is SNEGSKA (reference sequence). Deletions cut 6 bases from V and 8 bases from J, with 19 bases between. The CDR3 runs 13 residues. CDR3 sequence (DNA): TGCAGTGCCAGTCTGACACCCGGCTGGGGCTACACCTTC. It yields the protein CSASLTPGWGYTF.

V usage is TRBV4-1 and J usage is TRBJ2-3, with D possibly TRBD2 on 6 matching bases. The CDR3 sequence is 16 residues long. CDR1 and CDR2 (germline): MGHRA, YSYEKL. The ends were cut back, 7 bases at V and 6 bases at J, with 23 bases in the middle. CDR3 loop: CASTLIQGLVSDTQYF. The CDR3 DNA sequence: TGCGCCAGCACCCTGATTCAGGGACTTGTTTCGGATACGCAGTATTTT.

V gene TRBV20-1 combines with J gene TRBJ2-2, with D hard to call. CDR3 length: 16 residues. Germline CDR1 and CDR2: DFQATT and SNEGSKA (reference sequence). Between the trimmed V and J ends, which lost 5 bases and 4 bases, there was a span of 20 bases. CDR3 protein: CSAPSGLPPFTGELFF. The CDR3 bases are TGCAGTGCTCCGTCGGGTCTGCCTCCTTTCACCGGGGAGCTGTTTTTT.

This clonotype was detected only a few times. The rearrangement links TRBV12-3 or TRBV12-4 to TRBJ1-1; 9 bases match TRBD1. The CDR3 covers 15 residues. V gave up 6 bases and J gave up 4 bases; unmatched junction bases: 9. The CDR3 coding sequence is TGTGCCAGCAGGAACCGGGACAGGGATGGCACTGAAGCTTTCTTT. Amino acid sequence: CASRNRDRDGTEAFF.

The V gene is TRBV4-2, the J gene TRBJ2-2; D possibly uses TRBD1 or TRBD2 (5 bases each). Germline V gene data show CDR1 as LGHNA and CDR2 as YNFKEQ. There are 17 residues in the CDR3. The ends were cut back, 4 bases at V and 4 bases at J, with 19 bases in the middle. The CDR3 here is CASSPFPYLGPTGELFF. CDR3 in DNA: TGTGCCAGCAGCCCATTCCCCTATTTGGGACCCACCGGGGAGCTGTTTTTT.